The sequence of this T cell receptor (beta chain) was determined in a study of blood T cells in healthy people across ages. Broader study findings: CMV status of donors was not determined, possibly confounding expanded clonotype changes.

In each sample, at least 6.5 million PBMCs were isolated. Each sample provided at least 6 micrograms of extracted total RNA. The CDR3 totals 15 residues. V was trimmed by 4 bases and J by 0 bases, leaving 11 bases between them. The germline CDR1 and CDR2 sequences are MNHEY and SVGAGI. Primed by a sample-barcoded 5' primer and a J-beta primer mix, a second PCR proceeded for about 7 to 11 cycles. Each of the cDNA molecules was tagged by a template-switch adaptor with 12 random nucleotides. Using its own MiXCR run on the 5' RACE reads, TCRdb lists one record per CDR3 protein. There are around 520,000 distinct CDR3 sequences in the sample; approximately 26% occur only once, and approximately 3.5% lies in the top ten. Points on this clonotype: The antigen is unknown.

This sample was also put to use in a study of T cells of mothers and their children.

This chain connects TRBV6-5 to TRBJ2-3; tentative D call: TRBD2 (6 bases). What was sequenced was blood. This clonotype originated in a boy younger than 10 in good health. This CDR3 is CASSSDGLSTDTQYF. The CDR3 nucleotides read TGTGCCAGCAGTTCGGACGGACTAAGCACAGATACGCAGTATTTT.